The clone carrying this T cell receptor beta chain has only a few counts. The data stem from a study of radiotherapy plus CTLA-4 blockade in lung cancer. Sequencing used immunoSEQ multiplex PCR; TCRdb keeps in-frame clones, though not all of them. The table has 20,000 to 30,000 clones, roughly 70% seen once; the top ten hold approximately 3%. The TCR sequence derives from a human donor with non-small cell lung cancer whose response to radiotherapy plus ipilimumab could not be evaluated. The source was peripheral blood, collected from a patient treated with radiotherapy plus ipilimumab.

The CDR3 DNA is TGTGCCATCACCCCAGGGGGGAACACTGAAGCTTTCTTT. The encoded protein is CAITPGGNTEAFF. V is TRBV10-3 and J is TRBJ1-1, with 7 nucleotides matching TRBD1. The CDR3 contains 13 residues. Per the germline V gene, CDR1 is ENHRY and CDR2 is SYGVKD. With 7 bases clipped from V and 1 base from J, the junction kept 3 bases outside the gene matches.